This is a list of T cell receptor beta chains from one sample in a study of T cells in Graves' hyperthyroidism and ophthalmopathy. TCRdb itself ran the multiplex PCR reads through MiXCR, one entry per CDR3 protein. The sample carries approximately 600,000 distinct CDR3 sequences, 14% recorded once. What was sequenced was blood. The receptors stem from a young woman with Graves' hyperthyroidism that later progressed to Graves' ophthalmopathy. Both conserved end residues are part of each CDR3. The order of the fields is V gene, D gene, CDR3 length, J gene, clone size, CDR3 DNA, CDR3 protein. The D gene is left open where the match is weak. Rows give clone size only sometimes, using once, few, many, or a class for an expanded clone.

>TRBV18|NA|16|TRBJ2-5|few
TGTGCCAGCTCACCACTTATTGGCGGACACCAAGAGACCCAGTACTTC
CASSPLIGGHQETQYF
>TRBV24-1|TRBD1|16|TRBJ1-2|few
TGTGCCACCAGTGACTCAACAGGGGAAGGGGACTATGGCTACACCTTC
CATSDSTGEGDYGYTF
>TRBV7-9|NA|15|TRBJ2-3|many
TGTGCCAGCAGCTTATACACAGGAGGAGGGTCAACGCAGTATTTT
CASSLYTGGGSTQYF
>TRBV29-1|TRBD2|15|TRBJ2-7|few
TGCAGCGTTGAGAGGGGGAGGACTAGCGGGGGGGAGCAGTACTTC
CSVERGRTSGGEQYF
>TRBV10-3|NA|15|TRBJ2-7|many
TGTGCCATCAGTGAGTCGGGACTCCTTTCCTACGAGCAGTACTTC
CAISESGLLSYEQYF
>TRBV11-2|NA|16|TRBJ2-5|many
TGTGCCAGCAGCTTGGGGCCGGGGGCACTCCAAGAGACCCAGTACTTC
CASSLGPGALQETQYF
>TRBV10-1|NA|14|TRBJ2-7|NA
TGCGCCAGCAGTAAACACAGGGAAACCTACGAGCAGTACTTC
CASSKHRETYEQYF
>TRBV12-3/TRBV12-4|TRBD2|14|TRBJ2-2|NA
TGTGCCACGAAACTAGCGGAGAACACCGGGGAGCTGTTTTTT
CATKLAENTGELFF
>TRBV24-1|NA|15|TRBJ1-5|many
TGTGCCACCAGTTCACCCAGTTTACGCAATCAGCCCCAGCATTTT
CATSSPSLRNQPQHF
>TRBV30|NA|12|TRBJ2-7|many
TGTGCCTGGAGTATGAAGGTCTACGAGCAGTACTTC
CAWSMKVYEQYF
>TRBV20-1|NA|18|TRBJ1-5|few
TGCAGTGCTAGAGTCCCGGACGCTACCCGCAATTCCAATCAGCCCCAGCATTTT
CSARVPDATRNSNQPQHF
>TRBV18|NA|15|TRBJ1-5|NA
TGTGCCAGCTCCCAGGGGTCCGGAGCAAATCAGCCCCAGCATTTT
CASSQGSGANQPQHF
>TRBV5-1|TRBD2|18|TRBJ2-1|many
TGCGCCAGCAGCCAGCTAACGGGACTAGCGGGAGGGCTCAATGAGCAGTTCTTC
CASSQLTGLAGGLNEQFF
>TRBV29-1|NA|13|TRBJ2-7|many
TGCAGCGCTAAGAGTGCGGGGGCCCACGAGCAGTACTTC
CSAKSAGAHEQYF
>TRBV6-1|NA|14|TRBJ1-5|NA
TGTGCCAGCAGTGAAGCGGGACAAAATCAGCCCCAGCATTTT
CASSEAGQNQPQHF
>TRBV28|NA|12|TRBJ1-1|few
TGTGCCAGCAGACCCAACGTAGGTGAAGCTTTCTTT
CASRPNVGEAFF
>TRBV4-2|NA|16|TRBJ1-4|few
TGTGCCAGCAGCCAGAGTCAGGGGTTGGGAGGGGAAAAACTGTTTTTT
CASSQSQGLGGEKLFF
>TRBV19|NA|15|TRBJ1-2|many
TGTGCCAGTAGTTCCGACCCAGGGATGGTCGGTGGCTACACCTTC
CASSSDPGMVGGYTF
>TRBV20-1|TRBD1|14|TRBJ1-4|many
TGCAGTGCGCAGGGACAGGGAGCGAGTGAAAAACTGTTTTTT
CSAQGQGASEKLFF
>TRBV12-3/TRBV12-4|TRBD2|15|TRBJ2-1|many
TGTGCCAGCATCCCAGCGGGAGCGCGTCGCAATGAGCAGTTCTTC
CASIPAGARRNEQFF
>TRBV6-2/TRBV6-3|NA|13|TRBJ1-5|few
TGTGCCAGCAGTTACGGGCAGAATCAGCCCCAGCATTTT
CASSYGQNQPQHF
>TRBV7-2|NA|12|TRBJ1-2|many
TGTGCCAGCAGCTTTATGGGTCGTGGCTACACCTTC
CASSFMGRGYTF
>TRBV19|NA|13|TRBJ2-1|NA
TGTGCCAGTAGTATGGGACGCAACAATGAGCAGTTCTTC
CASSMGRNNEQFF
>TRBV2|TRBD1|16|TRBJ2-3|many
TGTGCCAGCAGTCGGGGCAGGGGGCAGGGCACAGATACGCAGTATTTT
CASSRGRGQGTDTQYF
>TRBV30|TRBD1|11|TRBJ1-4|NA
TGTGCCTGGGACAGGGATGAAAAACTGTTTTTT
CAWDRDEKLFF
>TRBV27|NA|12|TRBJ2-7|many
TGTGCCAGCAGTTCGACGGCCTACGAGCAGTACTTC
CASSSTAYEQYF
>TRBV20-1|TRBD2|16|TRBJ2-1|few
TGCAGTGCTAGTCGTCGCGGGAGGGCTTCCTACAATGAGCAGTTCTTC
CSASRRGRASYNEQFF
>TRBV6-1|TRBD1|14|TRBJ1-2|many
TGTGCCAGCAGTGCACAGGGGGAATACTATGGCTACACCTTC
CASSAQGEYYGYTF
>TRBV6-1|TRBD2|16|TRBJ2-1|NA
TGTGCCAGCAGTCCCCTAGCGGGAGGACCGCAAGTTGAGCAGTTCTTC
CASSPLAGGPQVEQFF
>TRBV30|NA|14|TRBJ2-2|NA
TGTGCCTGGAACCGAAACCAGTTCACCGGGGAGCTGTTTTTT
CAWNRNQFTGELFF
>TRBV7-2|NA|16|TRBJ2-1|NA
TGTGCCAGCAGCTCACCCGGGCATGTCTCCTACAATGAGCAGTTCTTC
CASSSPGHVSYNEQFF
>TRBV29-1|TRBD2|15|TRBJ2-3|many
TGCAGCGTTTCCACGGGGCGGGGGAGCACAGATACGCAGTATTTT
CSVSTGRGSTDTQYF
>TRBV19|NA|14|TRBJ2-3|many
TGTGCCAGTCGCGAGGGATTCGGCGGAGATACGCAGTATTTT
CASREGFGGDTQYF
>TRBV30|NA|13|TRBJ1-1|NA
TGTGCCTGTGTGCAAAAACTGAACACTGAAGCTTTATTT
CACVQKLNTEALF
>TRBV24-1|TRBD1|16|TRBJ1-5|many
TGTGCCACCAGTGATCCCCGGACAGGGGTGAATCAGCCCCAGCATTTT
CATSDPRTGVNQPQHF